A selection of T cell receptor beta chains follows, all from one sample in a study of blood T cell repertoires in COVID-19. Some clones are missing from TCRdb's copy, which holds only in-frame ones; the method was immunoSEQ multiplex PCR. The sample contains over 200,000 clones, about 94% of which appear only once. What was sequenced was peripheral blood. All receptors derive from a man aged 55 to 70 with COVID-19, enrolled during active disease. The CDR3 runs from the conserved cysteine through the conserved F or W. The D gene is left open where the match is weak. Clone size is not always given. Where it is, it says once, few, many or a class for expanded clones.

TGTGCCAGCAGCTCTACAGGGTTTGGGGTCACTGAAGCTTTCTTT	CASSSTGFGVTEAFF	TRBV5-6	TRBJ1-1	once	-
TGTGCCAGCAGCGTAGTATTGGGGGGGGCAGATACGCAGTATTTT	CASSVVLGGADTQYF	TRBV9	TRBJ2-3	-	TRBD2
TGTGCCAGCAGCTTGAGTATGTGGGAGGGCTCACCCCTCCACTTT	CASSLSMWEGSPLHF	TRBV5-4	TRBJ1-6	-	-
TGTGCCAGCAGTTTGTTGCAGGGCAATGAGCAGTTCTTC	CASSLLQGNEQFF	TRBV12-3/TRBV12-4	TRBJ2-1	once	-
TGTGCCAGCAGCGTAGGCTCGGGGGAGACCCAGTACTTC	CASSVGSGETQYF	TRBV9	TRBJ2-5	-	-
TGTGCCAGCAGCTCCGGGACAGAAATCTATGGCTACACCTTC	CASSSGTEIYGYTF	TRBV28	TRBJ1-2	-	TRBD1
TGTGCCAGCAGCTCACGGACAGGGGGCTTGTATAATTCACCCCTCCACTTT	CASSSRTGGLYNSPLHF	TRBV7-9	TRBJ1-6	-	TRBD1
TGTGCCAGACTAAAAATGACGGTGAACACTGAAGCTTTCTTT	CARLKMTVNTEAFF	TRBV2	TRBJ1-1	once	-
TGTGCCAGCAGCCTTAGTCTGCGGGGGGCGCGAAGGGACAACTACGAGCAGTACTTC	CASSLSLRGARRDNYEQYF	TRBV11-2	TRBJ2-7	-	TRBD2
TGTGCCAGCAGAGGGGGACTAAGTAATTCACCCCTCCACTTT	CASRGGLSNSPLHF	TRBV2	TRBJ1-6	-	-
TGTGCCAGCACACGCAGGGAGGGCACCGGGGAGCTGTTTTTT	CASTRREGTGELFF	TRBV5-4	TRBJ2-2	-	TRBD2
TGTGCCAGCTCACCGGGACAGCCCAATGAGCAGTTCTTC	CASSPGQPNEQFF	TRBV18	TRBJ2-1	-	TRBD1
TGTGCCTGGAGGGGACTAGCGGGGGCCCTATTCCAAGAGACCCAGTACTTC	CAWRGLAGALFQETQYF	TRBV30	TRBJ2-5	-	TRBD2
TGTGCCAGCAGCCCCATTCGGGGGGCTGGGAATGAGCAGTTCTTC	CASSPIRGAGNEQFF	TRBV7-3	TRBJ2-1	once	-
TGCGCCAGCAGCCATAGCAGGACAGGGGGCATAAGTGGAAACACCATATATTTT	CASSHSRTGGISGNTIYF	TRBV4-1	TRBJ1-3	many	TRBD1
TGTGCCAGCAGCTTCGCCGGGACAGGGAGTAGGGGCTACACCTTC	CASSFAGTGSRGYTF	TRBV11-1	TRBJ1-2	-	TRBD1
TGTGCCAGCAGTTTGGGGGGGACCGGCCTTAAAGAGCAGTACTTC	CASSLGGTGLKEQYF	TRBV27	TRBJ2-7	-	TRBD2
TGTGCCAGCAGCTTAGGTCGCCTGGAGACCTACGAGCAGTACTTC	CASSLGRLETYEQYF	TRBV13	TRBJ2-7	-	-
TGTGCCAGCAGCGCTACTAGCGGGGCCCACAATGAGCAGTTCTTC	CASSATSGAHNEQFF	TRBV9	TRBJ2-1	-	TRBD2
TGTGCCAGCAGCCAAGAGTCTGGGCAGGGGGTGTGGGAGCAGTACTTC	CASSQESGQGVWEQYF	TRBV4-2	TRBJ2-7	once	TRBD1
TGCGCCAGCAGAACCGGGACAGGGGGTAATCAGCCCCAGCATTTT	CASRTGTGGNQPQHF	TRBV10-2	TRBJ1-5	-	TRBD1
TGTGCCAGCAGTGAAGCGCGGGGGACTAGCGACCACAATGAGCAGTTCTTC	CASSEARGTSDHNEQFF	TRBV2	TRBJ2-1	-	TRBD2